The TCR beta chain under discussion was sequenced for a study of beta chain features in type 1 diabetes. The CDR3 loop spans 15 amino acids. From germline, CDR1 is SQVTM and CDR2 ANQGSEA. Unmatched junction bases numbered 4, after V lost 1 base and J lost 0 bases. Expressed TCRB transcripts got sequenced, as all isolated RNA was reverse transcribed. Libraries were prepared by immunoSEQ multiplex PCR; TCRdb keeps only in-frame clonotypes and omits some of them. This sample has a few hundred thousand clones, with over 10% found just once. To note about this clone: What it binds is not known.

Points from the study as a whole: Patients' naive, central memory and Treg TCRB repertoires seemed closer to one another than those of healthy donors. People with Type 1 diabetes carried modestly yet significantly shorter TCRB CDR3s in all four CD4+ subsets. Type 1 diabetes patients showed fewer insertions and more deletions at VDJ junctions.

Each donor gave one heparinised blood draw averaging about 110 mL. The receptor was isolated from a woman aged 18-30 years with type 1 diabetes. This chain links TRBV29-1 with TRBJ2-3; 7 positions match TRBD1. The sequenced material came from naive CD4+ T cells from blood. The CDR3 DNA is TGCAGCGTTGAAGCCTCGGGACAGAGCACAGATACGCAGTATTTT. Amino acid sequence: CSVEASGQSTDTQYF.